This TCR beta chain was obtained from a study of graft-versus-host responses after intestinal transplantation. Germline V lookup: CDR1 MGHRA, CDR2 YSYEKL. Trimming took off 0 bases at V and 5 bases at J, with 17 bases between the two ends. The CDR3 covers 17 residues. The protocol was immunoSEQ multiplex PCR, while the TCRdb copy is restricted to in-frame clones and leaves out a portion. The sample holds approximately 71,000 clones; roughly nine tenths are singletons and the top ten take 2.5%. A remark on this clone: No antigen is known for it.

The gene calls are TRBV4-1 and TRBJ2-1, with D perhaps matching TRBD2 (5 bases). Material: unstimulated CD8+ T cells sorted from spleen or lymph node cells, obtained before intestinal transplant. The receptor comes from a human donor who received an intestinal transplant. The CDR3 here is CASSQDRGSAIDNEQFF. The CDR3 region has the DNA TGCGCCAGCAGCCAAGATCGGGGATCTGCTATAGACAATGAGCAGTTCTTC.